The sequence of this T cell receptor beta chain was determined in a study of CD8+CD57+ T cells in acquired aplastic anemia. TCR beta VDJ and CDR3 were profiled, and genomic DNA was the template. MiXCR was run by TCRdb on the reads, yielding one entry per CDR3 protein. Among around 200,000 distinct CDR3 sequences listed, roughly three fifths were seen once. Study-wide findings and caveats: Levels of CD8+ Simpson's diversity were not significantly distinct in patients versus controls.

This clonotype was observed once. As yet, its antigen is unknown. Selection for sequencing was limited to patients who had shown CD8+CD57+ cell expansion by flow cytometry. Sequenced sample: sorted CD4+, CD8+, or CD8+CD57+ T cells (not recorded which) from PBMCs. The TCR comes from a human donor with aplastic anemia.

CDR3: CASSESSWVTEAFF. CDR3 DNA sequence: TGTGCCAGCAGTGAATCCTCATGGGTCACTGAAGCTTTCTTT. The rearrangement links TRBV25-1 to TRBJ1-1; the D is unclear. V shed 1 base and J shed 4 bases, with 10 bases lying between them. Germline V lookup: CDR1 MGHDK, CDR2 SYGVNS. CDR3 length: 14 residues. The complete variable domain, with remaining parts taken from reference TRBV25-1 and TRBJ1-1, reads EADIYQTPRYLVIGTGKKITLECSQTMGHDKMYWYQQDPGMELHLIHYSYGVNSTEKGDLSSESTVSRIRTEHFPLTLESARPSHTSQYLCASSESSWVTEAFFGQGTRLTVV.